This is a list of T cell receptor beta chains from one sample in a study of identical twins. TCRdb re-analysed the 5' RACE reads in MiXCR, keeping a single row per CDR3 protein. The sample holds about 1.7 million distinct CDR3 sequences; under 35% are singletons and the top ten take more than 0.25%. The specimen was cord blood. The receptors were sampled from a newborn girl in good health. Each CDR3 is given without its conserved first and last residue. Each record gives: J gene, D gene, V gene, CDR3 protein. A D gene is named only where the DNA matches it firmly.

J: TRBJ2-1
D: NA
V: TRBV4-1
CDR3: ASSQDSQQF

J: TRBJ2-4
D: NA
V: TRBV5-5
CDR3: ASSLPTSLLLGKNIQY

J: TRBJ2-2
D: TRBD2
V: TRBV6-9
CDR3: ASSSASGRGELF

J: TRBJ2-3
D: TRBD2
V: TRBV7-2
CDR3: ASSSTGTSGRVGTQY

J: TRBJ1-5
D: NA
V: TRBV20-1
CDR3: SALPTGGAQPQH

J: NA
D: NA
V: TRBV6-6
CDR3: ASSHLANEQY

J: TRBJ1-5
D: NA
V: TRBV4-2
CDR3: ASSPRVYSNQPQH

J: TRBJ2-7
D: NA
V: TRBV29-1
CDR3: SVGYGERDEQY

J: TRBJ2-1
D: NA
V: TRBV2
CDR3: ASSERQVKF

J: TRBJ1-4
D: NA
V: TRBV9
CDR3: ASSVSPGIGEKLF

J: TRBJ2-7
D: NA
V: TRBV5-5
CDR3: ASSPHTGRGYEQY

J: TRBJ1-5
D: TRBD1
V: TRBV6-1
CDR3: ASSGGQGGGQPQH

J: TRBJ2-5
D: NA
V: TRBV9
CDR3: ASSGGENKETQY

J: TRBJ2-3
D: TRBD1
V: TRBV20-1
CDR3: SATRRTGGTDTQY

J: TRBJ1-1
D: NA
V: TRBV12-3/TRBV12-4
CDR3: ASRPPGATEAF

J: TRBJ1-5
D: NA
V: TRBV6-1
CDR3: ASSDGSLGPQH

J: TRBJ2-3
D: NA
V: TRBV5-1
CDR3: ASSPRRYPDTQY

J: TRBJ2-7
D: TRBD2
V: TRBV20-1
CDR3: SARLADDYEQY

J: TRBJ2-1
D: NA
V: TRBV4-1
CDR3: ASSQGAVSLYNEQF

J: TRBJ2-7
D: NA
V: TRBV20-1
CDR3: SARSGELGRLYEQY

J: TRBJ2-5
D: TRBD2
V: TRBV11-2
CDR3: ASSPYSGRAHGQY

J: TRBJ1-5
D: NA
V: TRBV5-1
CDR3: ASSPPWSSISQH

J: TRBJ2-7
D: NA
V: TRBV15
CDR3: ATSRDPRAGRYEQY

J: TRBJ1-2
D: NA
V: TRBV5-6
CDR3: ASSKDRRINYGYT

J: TRBJ2-7
D: TRBD1
V: TRBV28
CDR3: ASSLDRVGYEQY

J: TRBJ2-4
D: NA
V: TRBV10-3
CDR3: AISEQTKNIQY

J: TRBJ2-1
D: NA
V: TRBV2
CDR3: ASSASGTTGNEQF

J: TRBJ1-2
D: TRBD1
V: TRBV27
CDR3: ASSVDREGYT

J: TRBJ2-7
D: NA
V: TRBV10-3
CDR3: AISSGTLYEQY

J: TRBJ1-1
D: NA
V: TRBV20-1
CDR3: SARDPTKTGLNTEAF

J: NA
D: TRBD2
V: TRBV4-2
CDR3: ASRATYSGRAVSYNEQF

J: TRBJ2-1
D: NA
V: TRBV6-1
CDR3: ASRLRLVTVEQF

J: TRBJ2-5
D: NA
V: TRBV20-1
CDR3: SPQAASYNEQY

J: TRBJ2-1
D: NA
V: TRBV5-1
CDR3: ASSLALGTGGIGTYNEQF

J: TRBJ1-2
D: NA
V: TRBV7-2
CDR3: ASSFSGKGYYGYT

J: TRBJ2-3
D: TRBD2
V: TRBV11-2
CDR3: ASSLKSSGRSGTDTQY

J: TRBJ1-1
D: NA
V: TRBV9
CDR3: ASSVGLTATVTEAF

J: TRBJ2-1
D: TRBD2
V: TRBV20-1
CDR3: SARDGVAGLYNEQF

J: TRBJ2-1
D: TRBD2
V: TRBV20-1
CDR3: SARDPLAGGNEQF

J: TRBJ2-3
D: TRBD1
V: TRBV20-1
CDR3: SASGDSSTDTQY

J: TRBJ2-7
D: NA
V: TRBV6-6
CDR3: ASSYGKTYEQY

J: TRBJ2-3
D: NA
V: TRBV27
CDR3: ASSSSGDTQY

J: NA
D: TRBD1
V: TRBV20-1
CDR3: SATLQGAKDEQY

J: TRBJ1-4
D: NA
V: TRBV14
CDR3: ASSQGVSAVEKLF

J: TRBJ1-2
D: NA
V: TRBV30
CDR3: AWSAVYGYT

J: TRBJ1-2
D: NA
V: TRBV6-5
CDR3: ASSHRAFGYGYT

J: TRBJ2-6
D: NA
V: TRBV28
CDR3: ASSVSLPRQRPSGANVLT

J: TRBJ2-7
D: NA
V: TRBV9
CDR3: ASSVGLSYEQY

J: TRBJ1-5
D: TRBD1
V: TRBV29-1
CDR3: GVAVTGLGNQPQH

J: TRBJ2-7
D: NA
V: TRBV30
CDR3: AWSQGLRPYEQY

J: TRBJ2-7
D: NA
V: TRBV2
CDR3: ASSERAVLEQY

J: TRBJ2-7
D: TRBD1
V: TRBV25-1
CDR3: ASSESKGTGEQY

J: TRBJ2-5
D: NA
V: TRBV10-3
CDR3: ATTSGVETQY